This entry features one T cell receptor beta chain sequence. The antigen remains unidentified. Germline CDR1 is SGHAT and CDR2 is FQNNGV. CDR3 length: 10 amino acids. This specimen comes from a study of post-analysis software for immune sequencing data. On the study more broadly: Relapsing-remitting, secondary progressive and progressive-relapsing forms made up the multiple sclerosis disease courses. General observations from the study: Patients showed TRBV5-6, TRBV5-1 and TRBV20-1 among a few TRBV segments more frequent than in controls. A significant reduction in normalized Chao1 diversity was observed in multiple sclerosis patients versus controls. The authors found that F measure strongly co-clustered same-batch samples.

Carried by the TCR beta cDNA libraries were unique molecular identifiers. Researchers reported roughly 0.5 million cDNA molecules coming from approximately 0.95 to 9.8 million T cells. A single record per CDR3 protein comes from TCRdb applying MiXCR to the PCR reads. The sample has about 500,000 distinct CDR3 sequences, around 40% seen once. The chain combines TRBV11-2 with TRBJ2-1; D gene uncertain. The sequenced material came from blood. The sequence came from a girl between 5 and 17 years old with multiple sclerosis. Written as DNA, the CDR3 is TGTGCGGTCCACCGCGATGAGCAGTTCTTC. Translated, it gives CAVHRDEQFF.